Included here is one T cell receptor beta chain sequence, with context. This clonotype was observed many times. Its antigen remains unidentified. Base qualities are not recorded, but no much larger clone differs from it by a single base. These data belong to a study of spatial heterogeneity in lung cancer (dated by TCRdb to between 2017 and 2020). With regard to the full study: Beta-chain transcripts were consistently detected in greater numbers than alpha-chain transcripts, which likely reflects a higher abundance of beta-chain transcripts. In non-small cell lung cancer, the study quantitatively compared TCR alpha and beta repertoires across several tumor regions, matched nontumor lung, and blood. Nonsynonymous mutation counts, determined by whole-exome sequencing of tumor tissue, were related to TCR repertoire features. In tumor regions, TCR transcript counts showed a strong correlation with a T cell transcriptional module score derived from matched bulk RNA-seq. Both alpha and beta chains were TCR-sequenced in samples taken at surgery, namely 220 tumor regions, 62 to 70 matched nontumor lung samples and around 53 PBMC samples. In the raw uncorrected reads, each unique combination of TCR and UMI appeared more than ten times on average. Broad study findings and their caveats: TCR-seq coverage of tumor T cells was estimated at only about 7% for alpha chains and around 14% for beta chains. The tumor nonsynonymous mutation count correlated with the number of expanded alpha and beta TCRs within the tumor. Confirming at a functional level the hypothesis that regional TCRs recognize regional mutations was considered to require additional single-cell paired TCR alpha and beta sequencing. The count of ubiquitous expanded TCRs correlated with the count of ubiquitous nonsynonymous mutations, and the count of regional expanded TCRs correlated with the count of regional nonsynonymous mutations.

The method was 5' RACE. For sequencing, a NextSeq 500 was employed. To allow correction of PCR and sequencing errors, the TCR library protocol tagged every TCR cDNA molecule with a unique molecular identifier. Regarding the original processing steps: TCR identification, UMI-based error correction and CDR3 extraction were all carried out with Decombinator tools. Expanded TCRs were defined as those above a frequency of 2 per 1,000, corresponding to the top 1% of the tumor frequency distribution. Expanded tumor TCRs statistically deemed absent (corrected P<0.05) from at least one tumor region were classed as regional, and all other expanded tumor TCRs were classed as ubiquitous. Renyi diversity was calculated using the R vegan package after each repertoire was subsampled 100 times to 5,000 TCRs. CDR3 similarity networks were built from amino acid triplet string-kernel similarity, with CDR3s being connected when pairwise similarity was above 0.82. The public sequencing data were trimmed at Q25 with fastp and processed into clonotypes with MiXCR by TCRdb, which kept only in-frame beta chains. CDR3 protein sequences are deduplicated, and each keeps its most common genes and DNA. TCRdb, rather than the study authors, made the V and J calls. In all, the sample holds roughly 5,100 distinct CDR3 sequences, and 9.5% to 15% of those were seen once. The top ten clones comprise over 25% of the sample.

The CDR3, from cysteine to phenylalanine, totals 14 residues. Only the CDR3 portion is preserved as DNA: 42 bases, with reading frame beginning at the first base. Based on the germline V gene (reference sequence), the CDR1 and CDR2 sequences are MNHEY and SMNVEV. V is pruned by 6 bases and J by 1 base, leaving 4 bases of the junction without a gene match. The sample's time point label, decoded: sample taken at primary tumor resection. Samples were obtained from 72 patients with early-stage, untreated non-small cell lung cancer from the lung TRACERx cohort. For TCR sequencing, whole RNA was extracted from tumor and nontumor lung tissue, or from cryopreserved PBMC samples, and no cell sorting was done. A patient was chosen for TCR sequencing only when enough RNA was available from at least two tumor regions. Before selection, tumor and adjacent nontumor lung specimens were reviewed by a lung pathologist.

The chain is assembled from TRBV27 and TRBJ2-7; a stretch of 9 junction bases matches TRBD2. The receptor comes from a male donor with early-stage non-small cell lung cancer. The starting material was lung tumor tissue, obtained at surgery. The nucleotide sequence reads TGTGCCAGCAGCGCCCTAGCGGGATCCTACGAGCAGTACTTC. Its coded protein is CASSALAGSYEQYF.